The TCR beta chain under discussion was sequenced for a study of Ad26.COV2.S vaccination and SARS-CoV-2 variants. Some clones are missing from TCRdb's copy, which holds only in-frame ones; the method was immunoSEQ multiplex PCR. The sample has approximately 240,000 clones; more than 75% are singletons. The CDR3 consists of 12 residues. Trimming took 7 bases from V and 4 from J; bases not matched to a gene: 3. Germline-derived CDR1 and CDR2 are SGHAT and FQNNGV. The treatment was: 15 to 20 received Ad26.COV2.S at low or high dose, single or two shots; about five received placebo; per-sample allocation not given. Sampling occurred on day 63 after the first vaccine or placebo injection.

J is TRBJ2-7 and V is TRBV11-2; TRBD1 agrees at 8 bases. The TCR comes from a person aged 18-65 years who received the Ad26.COV2.S COVID-19 vaccine or a placebo. This material consisted of peripheral blood, taken in a trial of Ad26.COV2.S vaccine versus placebo. The CDR3: CASTQGAYEQYF. DNA of the CDR3: TGTGCCAGCACCCAGGGGGCGTACGAGCAGTACTTC.